This TCR beta chain originates from a study of blood T cell repertoires in COVID-19. Study background: COVID-19 samples, acute and convalescent, were from the United States, Italy and Spain. PBMCs, B-cell-depleted T cells, or T cells provided the cDNA or gDNA that made up the material.

Recovered participants had two consecutive negative NP/OP PCR tests, healthcare professional clearance, or symptom resolution. In the authors' workflow: Reference gene primer amplification yielded estimated nucleated cell counts. The repertoire was sequenced with immunoSEQ multiplex PCR; TCRdb's copy has only in-frame clones and lacks some. For V, J and clone size, that table is used; D and trimming come from the DNA. There are 200,000 or so clones in the sample; more than 80% occur only once, and 6.5% to 9.5% lies in the top ten. Source material: PBMCs or T cells enriched from blood (not recorded which). The TCR sequence derives from a woman aged 18 to 35 who had recovered from COVID-19.

The CDR3 loop reads CASSLASGWEPQHF. The CDR3 DNA is TGTGCCAGCAGCTTGGCCTCAGGGTGGGAGCCCCAGCATTTT. The rearrangement uses TRBV5-6 and TRBJ1-5, with a possible D match to TRBD1 (5 bases). Trimming left V 0 bases short and J 8 bases short, with 12 bases between. This CDR3 has 14 residues. Germline CDR1 SGHDT, CDR2 YYEEEE.